The subject of this entry is one T cell receptor beta chain. Its cognate antigen is unknown. No vitiligo treatment was given during the prior three months. The CDR3 spans 16 residues. The V gene lost 3 bases and the J gene lost 0 bases, with 11 bases spanning the gap. CDR1 SEHNR and CDR2 FQNEAQ come from the germline V gene (reference sequence). The data were obtained in a study of resident and recirculating memory T cells in vitiligo. On the study more broadly: Epidermis came from shave biopsies of lesional and nonlesional sites, plus PBMCs.

Produced via immunoSEQ multiplex PCR; TCRdb's table is partial and in-frame only. The table has around 70,000 clones, roughly nine tenths seen once. Findings and caveats of the study: Sequences differed between biopsy sites and patients, suggesting private specificity. No single dominant TCR clone appeared; lesion clonality varied.

Material: blood. This chain joins TRBV7-9 and TRBJ1-4; no clear D. The sequence was collected from a male donor with vitiligo. The CDR3 loop reads CASSFVSFATNEKLFF. The CDR3 DNA reads TGTGCCAGCAGCTTTGTCAGTTTTGCAACTAATGAAAAACTGTTTTTT. The full variable domain, in which reference TRBV7-9 and TRBJ1-4 provide the parts outside the CDR3, is DTGVSQNPRHKITKRGQNVTFRCDPISEHNRLYWYRQTLGQGPEFLTYFQNEAQLEKSRLLSDRFSAERPKGSFSTLEIQRTEQGDSAMYLCASSFVSFATNEKLFFGSGTQLSVL.